What follows are 15 T cell receptor beta chains derived from one specimen sequenced in a study of blood T cell repertoires in COVID-19. The assay was immunoSEQ multiplex PCR, and TCRdb's table has in-frame clones only and misses some. The data show roughly 160,000 clones, over 70% seen once. Sequencing input: peripheral blood. These receptors originate from a woman in her 70s who had recovered from COVID-19.

The chain has TRBV2 and TRBJ2-5, with 7 bases that match TRBD1. Germline trimming cut 1 base from V and 0 bases from J; bases unmatched to any gene: 5. This CDR3 has 16 residues. Germline CDR1 and CDR2: SNHLY and FYNNEI. CDR3 sequence reads: CASSEGDSVYQETQYF. For the CDR3, the DNA is TGTGCCAGCAGTGAAGGGGACAGCGTCTACCAAGAGACCCAGTACTTC.

This chain connects TRBV5-1 to TRBJ2-5; D gene uncertain. Germline V gene lookup returns CDR1 SGHRS and CDR2 YFSETQ. Deletions cut 4 bases from V and 2 bases from J, with 12 bases between. The CDR3 is 14 residues long. The CDR3 reads CASSLSQTQETQYF. The CDR3 nucleotides read TGCGCCAGCAGCCTCTCCCAGACACAAGAGACCCAGTACTTC.

This sequence joins TRBV4-2 and TRBJ1-2; TRBD1 aligns across 10 bases. V lost 1 base, J lost 3 bases, and 2 bases stayed unmatched. There are 15 residues in the CDR3. Germline V lookup: CDR1 LGHNA, CDR2 YNFKEQ. The CDR3 bases are TGTGCCAGCAGCCAAGGACAGGGGGCTTACTATGGCTACACCTTC. This gives the protein CASSQGQGAYYGYTF.

CDR3: CASSLVGQSSYEQYF. DNA for the CDR3: TGTGCCAGCTCATTGGTGGGACAGAGCTCCTACGAGCAGTACTTC. The chain employs TRBV18 and TRBJ2-7, with 7 bases fitting TRBD1. CDR1 and CDR2 from the germline V gene are KGHSH and LQKENI. CDR3 length: 15 residues. The V gene end was trimmed by 5 bases and the J gene end by 0 bases; junction bases not matched to a gene: 7.

The CDR3 DNA reads TGTGCCAGCAGTTACGACGGGACTAGATACGAGCAGTACTTC. It encodes CASSYDGTRYEQYF. The chain links TRBV6-2 or TRBV6-3 to TRBJ2-7, with 8 bases matching TRBD2. After removal of 2 bases from V and 4 bases from J, the junction contained 4 bases not matched to a gene. This CDR3 has 14 residues. Germline V gene sequence: CDR1 MNHEY, CDR2 SVGEGT.

The V gene is TRBV19, the J gene TRBJ2-3, with 7 bases fitting TRBD2. This CDR3 is 17 amino acids long. CDR1 is LNHDA, CDR2 SQIVND, per germline (reference sequence). Germline trimming cut 0 bases from V and 4 bases from J; bases unmatched to any gene: 10. CDR3 DNA sequence: TGTGCCAGTAGTATAGAGGGAGGGCCTTTCCCCGCAGATACGCAGTATTTT. Translation: CASSIEGGPFPADTQYF. Full variable domain (rest looked up from reference TRBV19 and TRBJ2-3): DGGITQSPKYLFRKEGQNVTLSCEQNLNHDAMYWYRQDPGQGLRLIYYSQIVNDFQKGDIAEGYSVSREKKESFPLTVTSAQKNPTAFYLCASSIEGGPFPADTQYFGPGTRLTVL.

V is TRBV6-2 or TRBV6-3 and J is TRBJ2-3; 12 bases agree with TRBD2. Germline CDR1 and CDR2: MNHEY and SVGEGT. This CDR3 has 15 residues. Trimming took 6 bases from V and 4 from J; bases not matched to a gene: 5. CDR3: CASSHRLAGADTQYF. The CDR3, as DNA: TGTGCCAGCAGCCACCGACTAGCGGGAGCAGATACGCAGTATTTT.

The V gene is TRBV2, the J gene TRBJ2-7; tentatively, D is TRBD2 (6 bases). Germline assignment: CDR1 SNHLY and CDR2 FYNNEI. This CDR3 contains 13 residues. V lost 0 bases to trimming and J lost 6 bases, with 9 bases between them. Here the CDR3 DNA reads TGTGCCAGCAGTGAAGCGCGGAGGGGCGAGCAGTACTTC. Translation: CASSEARRGEQYF.

The chain uses TRBV6-6 and TRBJ1-3, with D possibly matching TRBD1 (5 bases). Germline CDR1 and CDR2: MNHNY and SVGAGI (reference sequence). V shed 6 bases and J shed 2 bases, with 17 bases lying between them. This CDR3 is 16 amino acids long. The CDR3 sequence: CASSRYGGAAGNTIYF. CDR3 DNA: TGTGCCAGCAGCCGTTACGGCGGGGCCGCTGGAAACACCATATATTTT.

This chain joins TRBV18 and TRBJ2-1, with 10 bases identical to TRBD2. Germline V CDR1 and CDR2: KGHSH, LQKENI. The CDR3 has 15 amino acids. V lost 5 bases, J lost 9 bases, and 10 bases stayed unmatched. The CDR3 DNA follows: TGTGCCAGCTCAGCCCCTAGCGGGAGCCGCGGTGAGCAGTTCTTC. This codes for CASSAPSGSRGEQFF.

The chain is built from TRBV28 and TRBJ2-7; 7 bases match TRBD1. Trimming took 3 bases from V and 2 from J; bases not matched to a gene: 7. Germline loops: CDR1 MDHEN, CDR2 SYDVKM. This CDR3 spans 15 amino acids. The CDR3: CASSFLDRITYEQYF. In DNA, the CDR3 is TGTGCCAGCAGTTTTCTGGACAGGATTACCTACGAGCAGTACTTC.

The CDR3 nucleotides are TGCGCCAGCAGCCAGAGGGGACTAGCGGGGGCCACCGGGGAGCTGTTTTTT. Protein: CASSQRGLAGATGELFF. The rearrangement links TRBV4-1 to TRBJ2-2; TRBD2 matches 14 bases. This CDR3 region has 17 residues. The V gene's germline CDR1 is MGHRA and CDR2 YSYEKL. Unmatched junction bases numbered 4, after V lost 3 bases and J lost 4 bases.

This clone was detected only a few times. V usage is TRBV5-1 and J usage is TRBJ2-5, with TRBD2 matching 10 bases. The junction had 4 bases not matched to a gene; V was cut back by 1 base and J by 1 base. Germline V CDR1 and CDR2: SGHRS, YFSETQ. There are 16 residues in the CDR3. This chain's CDR3 is CASSLRASGGQETQYF. CDR3 coding DNA: TGCGCCAGCAGCTTGCGGGCTAGCGGGGGCCAAGAGACCCAGTACTTC.

The chain is built from TRBV9 and TRBJ1-2; 9 nucleotides align to TRBD1. With 3 bases clipped from V and 7 bases from J, the junction kept 13 bases outside the gene matches. The CDR3 is 16 residues long. Germline CDR1 and CDR2: SGDLS and YYNGEE. The CDR3 spells CASSAHRGRTVGGYTF. The DNA for the CDR3 is TGTGCCAGCAGCGCCCACAGGGGGCGGACAGTGGGTGGCTACACCTTC.

The chain recombines TRBV29-1 with TRBJ2-1; 13 bases align to TRBD2. From germline, CDR1 is SQVTM and CDR2 ANQGSEA. This CDR3 is 13 amino acids long. The V segment lost 7 bases and the J segment 10 bases; nucleotides outside the gene matches: 7. The CDR3 sequence: CSARTSGSVEQFF. CDR3 DNA: TGCAGCGCTAGGACTAGCGGGAGTGTGGAGCAGTTCTTC.